This T cell receptor beta chain was sequenced for a study of vaccination effects on CD4 cells after COVID-19. Trimming cost V 1 base and J 2 bases, with 24 bases left between them. CDR1 and CDR2 (germline): SGHNT, YENEEA. The CDR3 totals 19 residues. With respect to this clone: The target antigen is unknown.

Using immunoSEQ multiplex PCR, the repertoire was profiled, and TCRdb retains in-frame clones only, with some absent. The sample shows about 70,000 clones, 65% to 85% of them seen only once. Antigen-specific CD4+ T cells were expanded with viral peptide pools in the ViraFEST assay before sequencing. Subsequent to roughly 10 days of culture, CD4+ T cells were isolated. PCR showed that the person got SARS-CoV-2 infection at some point between March and December 2020. Here the sequenced sample was CD4+ T cells from PBMCs cultured with HIV peptides, taken before COVID-19 vaccination. The subset was: HIV-1 Nef peptide pool negative control/reference culture. This clonotype originated in a human donor who had a prior SARS-CoV-2 infection. The chain links TRBV11-3 to TRBJ2-7, with D perhaps TRBD1 (6 bases). The CDR3 spells CASSLVYRDNLIDPYEQYF. The CDR3 nucleotides are TGTGCCAGCAGCTTAGTTTACCGGGACAATTTAATTGACCCCTACGAGCAGTACTTC.